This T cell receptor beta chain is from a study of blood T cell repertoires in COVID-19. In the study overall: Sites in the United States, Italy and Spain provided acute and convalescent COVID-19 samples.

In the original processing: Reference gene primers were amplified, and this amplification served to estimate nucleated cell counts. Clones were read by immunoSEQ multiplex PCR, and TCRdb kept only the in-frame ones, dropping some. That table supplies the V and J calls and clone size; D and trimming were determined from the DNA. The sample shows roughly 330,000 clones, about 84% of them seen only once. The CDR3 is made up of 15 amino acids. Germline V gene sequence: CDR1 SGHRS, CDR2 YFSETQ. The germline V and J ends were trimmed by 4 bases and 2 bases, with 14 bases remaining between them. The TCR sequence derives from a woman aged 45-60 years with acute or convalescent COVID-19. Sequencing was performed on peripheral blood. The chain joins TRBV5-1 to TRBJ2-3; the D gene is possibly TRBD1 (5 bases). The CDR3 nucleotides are TGCGCCAGCAGCCGTCGCACAGGCTCCACAGATACGCAGTATTTT. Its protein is CASSRRTGSTDTQYF. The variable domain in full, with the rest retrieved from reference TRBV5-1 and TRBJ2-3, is KAGVTQTPRYLIKTRGQQVTLSCSPISGHRSVSWYQQTPGQGLQFLFEYFSETQRNKGNFPGRFSGRQFSNSRSEMNVSTLELGDSALYLCASSRRTGSTDTQYFGPGTRLTVL.